The 13 T cell receptor beta chains reported below all come from one sample, sequenced in a study of cytomegalovirus exposure and HLA in healthy donors. This PCR relied on a set of 60 Vbeta primers and 13 Jbeta primers. TCRdb's table, derived via immunoSEQ multiplex PCR, lists solely in-frame clones and lacks some. This repertoire shows about 240,000 clones, around 81% found once; its top ten account for less than 8.5%. Sequenced material: PBMCs. The receptors derive from an older woman in good health and CMV-seropositive.

This clone was observed a handful of times. The V and J genes are TRBV5-1 and TRBJ1-2; 8 bases are a match to TRBD1. Germline CDR1 and CDR2: SGHRS and YFSETQ. With 0 bases clipped from V and 5 bases from J, the junction kept 6 bases outside the gene matches. The CDR3 extends over 15 amino acids. This CDR3 is CASSLVGTGSYGYTF. CDR3 sequence (DNA): TGCGCCAGCAGCTTGGTAGGGACAGGCTCTTATGGCTACACCTTC.

The J gene is TRBJ2-1, the V gene TRBV6-6; D remains ambiguous. Trimming took 8 bases from V and 2 from J, leaving 10 bases between them. Looked up from germline, CDR1 is MNHNY and CDR2 is SVGAGI (reference sequence). The CDR3 has 13 residues. CDR3 sequence reads: CASCGFPYNEQFF. CDR3 bases: TGTGCCAGCTGCGGATTTCCCTACAATGAGCAGTTCTTC.

The chain carries TRBV5-1 and TRBJ2-7; TRBD1 matches at 7 bases. The length of the CDR3 is 15 residues. CDR1 and CDR2 from the germline V gene are SGHRS and YFSETQ. V shed 2 bases, J shed 3 bases, and the junction held 8 bases outside the gene matches. The DNA of the CDR3 is TGCGCCAGCAGCTTAGGGGGACAGTATCGCTACGAGCAGTACTTC. Translating it yields CASSLGGQYRYEQYF.

This clone was recorded a few times. This chain uses TRBV30 with TRBJ1-5; D call uncertain. Germline V gene lookup returns CDR1 GTSNPN and CDR2 SVGIG (reference sequence). Deletions cut 2 bases from V and 4 bases from J, with 9 bases between. The CDR3 covers 13 residues. The CDR3, as DNA: TGTGCCTGGAGTCTGTTGGCAAATCAGCCCCAGCATTTT. Protein: CAWSLLANQPQHF.

This sequence joins TRBV7-9 and TRBJ2-7; TRBD2 is a possible D gene (5 bases). The CDR3 runs 15 residues. In germline, CDR1 is SEHNR, CDR2 FQNEAQ (reference sequence). V lost 4 bases to trimming and J lost 1 base, with 14 bases between them. CDR3 amino acids: CASSSGMQSSYEQYF. The CDR3 DNA sequence: TGTGCCAGCAGCTCCGGGATGCAGTCATCCTACGAGCAGTACTTC.

The rearrangement joins TRBV9 to TRBJ2-1, with 12 bases that match TRBD1. This CDR3 is built from 15 residues. V gave up 2 bases and J gave up 6 bases; unmatched junction bases: 3. From germline, CDR1 is SGDLS and CDR2 YYNGEE. CDR3 coding DNA: TGTGCCAGCAGCGTGGGGACAGGGGGCTCCAATGAGCAGTTCTTC. It codes for CASSVGTGGSNEQFF.

V is TRBV28 and J is TRBJ2-7; 7 nucleotides align to TRBD2. Germline loops: CDR1 MDHEN, CDR2 SYDVKM. CDR3 length equals 16 residues. V trimming: 2 bases; J trimming: 7 bases; junction bases outside the gene matches: 14. The CDR3 bases are TGTGCCAGCAGTTTACCAGAGGGGCGGGAGACGGGGGAGCAGTACTTC. As protein: CASSLPEGRETGEQYF.

The J gene is TRBJ2-7, the V gene TRBV28, with 7 nucleotides matching TRBD2. This CDR3 contains 13 residues. CDR1 and CDR2 (germline): MDHEN, SYDVKM. Germline trimming cut 2 bases from V and 2 bases from J; bases unmatched to any gene: 0. For the CDR3, the DNA is TGTGCCAGCAGTTTAGGGAGGGCCTACGAGCAGTACTTC. This gives the protein CASSLGRAYEQYF.

The chain joins TRBV5-4 to TRBJ2-5; 12 bases are shared with TRBD1. Germline assignment: CDR1 SGHNT and CDR2 YYREEE (reference sequence). J lost 4 bases, V lost 2 bases, and 6 bases had no gene match. This CDR3 has 16 amino acids. The CDR3, as DNA: TGTGCCAGCAGCTTCCCGGGACAGGGGGCGGGAGAGACCCAGTACTTC. Its translation is CASSFPGQGAGETQYF.

The rearrangement links TRBV6-5 to TRBJ1-3; D ambiguous. This CDR3 has 15 residues. With 7 bases removed from V and 1 base from J, the gap between germline ends came to 14 bases. CDR1 and CDR2 from the germline V gene are MNHEY and SVGAGI. This chain's CDR3 is CASIPTPGSGNTIYF. The CDR3 DNA follows: TGTGCCAGCATCCCGACCCCAGGTTCTGGAAACACCATATATTTT.

This chain uses TRBV18 with TRBJ2-5, with no clear D. V shed 2 bases and J shed 4 bases, with 8 bases lying between them. The CDR3 runs to 13 residues. Germline V lookup: CDR1 KGHSH, CDR2 LQKENI. The DNA for the CDR3 is TGTGCCAGCTCACCAGGCACCCGAGAGACCCAGTACTTC. It encodes CASSPGTRETQYF.

The chain couples TRBV19 to TRBJ2-7; D may be TRBD1 (6 bases). From germline, CDR1 is LNHDA and CDR2 SQIVND (reference sequence). V gave up 5 bases and J gave up 3 bases, with 11 bases separating them. The CDR3 has 13 amino acids. This chain's CDR3 is CASSEQGSYEQYF. The CDR3 DNA sequence: TGTGCCAGTAGTGAACAGGGTAGCTACGAGCAGTACTTC.

In this sample, this clone turned up a few times. V usage is TRBV11-3 and J usage is TRBJ2-1, with 11 bases fitting TRBD1. CDR3 length equals 15 residues. The V gene's germline CDR1 is SGHNT and CDR2 YENEEA. Trimming cost V 7 bases and J 6 bases; bases outside gene matches: 8. CDR3 coding DNA: TGTGCCAGCAATTTTGGGACAGGGGGACTCAATGAGCAGTTCTTC. Its translation: CASNFGTGGLNEQFF.